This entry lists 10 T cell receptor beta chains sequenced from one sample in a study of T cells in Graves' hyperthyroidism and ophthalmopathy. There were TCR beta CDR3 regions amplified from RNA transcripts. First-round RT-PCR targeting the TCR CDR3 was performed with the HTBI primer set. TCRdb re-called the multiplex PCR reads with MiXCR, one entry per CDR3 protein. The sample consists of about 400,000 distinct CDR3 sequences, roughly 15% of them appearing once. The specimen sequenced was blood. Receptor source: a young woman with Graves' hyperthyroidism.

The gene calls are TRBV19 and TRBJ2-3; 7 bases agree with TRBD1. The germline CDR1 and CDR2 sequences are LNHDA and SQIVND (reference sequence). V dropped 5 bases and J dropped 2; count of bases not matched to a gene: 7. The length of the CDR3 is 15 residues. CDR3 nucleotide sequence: TGTGCCAGTAGTGGACAGGTGGAACTCACAGATACGCAGTATTTT. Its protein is CASSGQVELTDTQYF. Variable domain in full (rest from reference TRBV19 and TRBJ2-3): DGGITQSPKYLFRKEGQNVTLSCEQNLNHDAMYWYRQDPGQGLRLIYYSQIVNDFQKGDIAEGYSVSREKKESFPLTVTSAQKNPTAFYLCASSGQVELTDTQYFGPGTRLTVL.

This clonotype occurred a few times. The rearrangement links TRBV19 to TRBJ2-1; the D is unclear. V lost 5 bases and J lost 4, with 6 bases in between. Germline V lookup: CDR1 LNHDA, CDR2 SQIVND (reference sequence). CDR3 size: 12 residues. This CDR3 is CASSRPYNEQFF. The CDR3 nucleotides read TGTGCCAGTAGTCGCCCGTACAATGAGCAGTTCTTC. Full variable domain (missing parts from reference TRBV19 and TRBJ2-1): DGGITQSPKYLFRKEGQNVTLSCEQNLNHDAMYWYRQDPGQGLRLIYYSQIVNDFQKGDIAEGYSVSREKKESFPLTVTSAQKNPTAFYLCASSRPYNEQFFGPGTRLTVL.

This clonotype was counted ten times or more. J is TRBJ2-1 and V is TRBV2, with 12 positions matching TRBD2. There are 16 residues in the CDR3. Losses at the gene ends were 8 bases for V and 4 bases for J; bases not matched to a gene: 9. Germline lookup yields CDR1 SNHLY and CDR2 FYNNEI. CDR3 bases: TGTGCCAGCGTAATTGGACTAGCGGGAAGATACAATGAGCAGTTCTTC. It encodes CASVIGLAGRYNEQFF.

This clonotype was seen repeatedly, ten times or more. The CDR3 loop is CASSQGGPGNTIYF. The CDR3 DNA reads TGTGCCAGCAGCCAAGGGGGTCCTGGAAACACCATATATTTT. The V and J genes are TRBV3-1 and TRBJ1-3; D remains unclear. The CDR3 is made up of 14 amino acids. Per germline, CDR1 LGHDT and CDR2 YNNKEL (reference sequence). Trimming stripped 1 base from V and 2 bases from J, with 6 bases between.

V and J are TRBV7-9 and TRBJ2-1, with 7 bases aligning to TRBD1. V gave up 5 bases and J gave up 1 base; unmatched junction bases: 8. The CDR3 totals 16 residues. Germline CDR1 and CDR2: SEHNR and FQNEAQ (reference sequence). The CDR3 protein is CASSGRDRQSYNEQFF. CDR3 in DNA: TGTGCCAGCAGCGGCAGGGACAGACAATCCTACAATGAGCAGTTCTTC.

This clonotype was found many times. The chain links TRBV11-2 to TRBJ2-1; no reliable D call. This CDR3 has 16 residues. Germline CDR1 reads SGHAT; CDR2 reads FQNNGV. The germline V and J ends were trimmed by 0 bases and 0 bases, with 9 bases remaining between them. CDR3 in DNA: TGTGCCAGCAGCTTAGAAATAACGAGCTCCTACAATGAGCAGTTCTTC. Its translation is CASSLEITSSYNEQFF.

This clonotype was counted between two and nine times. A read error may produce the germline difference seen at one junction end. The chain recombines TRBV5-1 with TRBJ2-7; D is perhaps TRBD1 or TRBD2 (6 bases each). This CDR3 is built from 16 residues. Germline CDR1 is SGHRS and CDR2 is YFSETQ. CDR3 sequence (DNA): TGCGCCAGCAGCACTAGCAATGGGGGGCCCTCCGACGAGCAGTACTTC. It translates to CASSTSNGGPSDEQYF.

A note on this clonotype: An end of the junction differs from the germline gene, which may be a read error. The CDR3 DNA reads TGTGCCAGCAGTTTAGGAGGGCCCGGAGATGCGCAGTATTTT. Amino acids: CASSLGGPGDAQYF. The V gene is TRBV12-3 or TRBV12-4, the J gene TRBJ2-3; the D gene is possibly TRBD2 (5 bases). The CDR3 spans 14 residues.

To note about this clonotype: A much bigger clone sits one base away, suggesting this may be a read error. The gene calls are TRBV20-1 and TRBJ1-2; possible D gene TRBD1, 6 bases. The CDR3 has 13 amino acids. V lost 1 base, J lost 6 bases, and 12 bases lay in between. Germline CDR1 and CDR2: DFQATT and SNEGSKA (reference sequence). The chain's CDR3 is CSARGQDPDGYTF. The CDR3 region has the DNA TGCAGTGCTAGAGGACAGGACCCGGATGGCTACACCTTC.

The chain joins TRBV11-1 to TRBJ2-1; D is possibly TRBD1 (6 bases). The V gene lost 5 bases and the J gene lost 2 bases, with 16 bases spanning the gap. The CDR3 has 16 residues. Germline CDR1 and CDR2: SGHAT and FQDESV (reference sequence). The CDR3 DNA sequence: TGTGCCAGCAGCCCAGGGCAGGGGATAGCCTACAATGAGCAGTTCTTC. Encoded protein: CASSPGQGIAYNEQFF.